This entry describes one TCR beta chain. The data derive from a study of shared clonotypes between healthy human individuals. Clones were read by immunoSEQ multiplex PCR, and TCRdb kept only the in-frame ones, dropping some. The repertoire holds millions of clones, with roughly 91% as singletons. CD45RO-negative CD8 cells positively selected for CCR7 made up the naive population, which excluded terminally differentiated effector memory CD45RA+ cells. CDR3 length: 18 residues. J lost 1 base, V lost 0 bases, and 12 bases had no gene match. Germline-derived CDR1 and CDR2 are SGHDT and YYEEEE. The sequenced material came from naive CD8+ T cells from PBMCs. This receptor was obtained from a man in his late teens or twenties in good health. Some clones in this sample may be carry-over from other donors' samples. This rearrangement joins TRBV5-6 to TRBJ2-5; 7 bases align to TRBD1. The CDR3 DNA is TGTGCCAGCAGCTTGGATCTTGAAGGGGGCTATTTCCAAGAGACCCAGTACTTC. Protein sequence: CASSLDLEGGYFQETQYF.